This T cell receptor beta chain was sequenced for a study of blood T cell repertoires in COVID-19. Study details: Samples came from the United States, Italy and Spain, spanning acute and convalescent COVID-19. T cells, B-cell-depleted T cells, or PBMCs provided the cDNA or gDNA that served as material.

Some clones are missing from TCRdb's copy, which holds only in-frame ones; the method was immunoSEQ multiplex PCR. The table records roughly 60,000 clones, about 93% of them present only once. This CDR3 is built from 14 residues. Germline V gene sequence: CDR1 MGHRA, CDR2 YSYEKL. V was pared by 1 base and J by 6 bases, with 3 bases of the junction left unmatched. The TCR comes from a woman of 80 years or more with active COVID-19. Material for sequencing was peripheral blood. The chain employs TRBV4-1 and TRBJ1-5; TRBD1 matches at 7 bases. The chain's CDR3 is CASSQGQGGQPQHF. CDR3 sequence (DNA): TGCGCCAGCAGCCAAGGACAGGGCGGTCAGCCCCAGCATTTT.